The entry below gives a single T cell receptor beta chain sequence along with its context. Its cognate antigen is unknown. The unexposed donors gave CD4+ T cells in about 2010-2019, prior to COVID-19. V dropped 0 bases and J dropped 1 base, with 16 bases sitting between them. The CDR3 is made up of 17 amino acids. Germline V gene sequence: CDR1 SGHRS, CDR2 YFSETQ. Deep TCR-beta sequencing used DNA from uncultured naive and memory CD4+ T cells. Some clones are missing from TCRdb's copy, which holds only in-frame ones; the method was immunoSEQ multiplex PCR. Of approximately 64,000 clones in the sample, about 94% were seen once. These data come from a study of CD4 T cells in relation to SARS-CoV-2 and coronaviruses. Regarding the study as a whole: Crossreactivity was assessed only for spike protein, not other viral proteins.

Material: naive CD4+ T cells from PBMCs. Subset reported: naive CD4+ T cells isolated by negative enrichment. The rearrangement joins TRBV5-1 to TRBJ1-1, with D uncertain. The sequence was collected from a human donor in good health. DNA of the CDR3: TGCGCCAGCAGCTTGGAAGGTAATAGGGCGGGGAACACTGAAGCTTTCTTT. Residues: CASSLEGNRAGNTEAFF.